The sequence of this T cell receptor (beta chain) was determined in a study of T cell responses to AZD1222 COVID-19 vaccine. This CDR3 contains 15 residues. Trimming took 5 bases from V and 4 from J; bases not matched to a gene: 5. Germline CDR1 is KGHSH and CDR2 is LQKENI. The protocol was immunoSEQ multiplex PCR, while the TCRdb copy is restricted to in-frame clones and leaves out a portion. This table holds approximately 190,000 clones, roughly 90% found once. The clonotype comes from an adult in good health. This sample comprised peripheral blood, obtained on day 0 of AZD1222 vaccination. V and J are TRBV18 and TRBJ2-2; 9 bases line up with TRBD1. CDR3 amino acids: CASSSQDRGTGELFF. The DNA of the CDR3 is TGTGCCAGCTCATCCCAGGACAGGGGCACCGGGGAGCTGTTTTTT. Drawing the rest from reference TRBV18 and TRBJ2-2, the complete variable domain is NAGVMQNPRHLVRRRGQEARLRCSPMKGHSHVYWYRQLPEEGLKFMVYLQKENIIDESGMPKERFSAEFPKEGPSILRIQQVVRGDSAAYFCASSSQDRGTGELFFGEGSRLTVL.